The 11 T cell receptor beta chains given below trace back to one sample, sequenced in a study of neurological immune-mediated disorders. Each CDR3 protein gets one entry after TCRdb re-called the 5' RACE reads with MiXCR. The sample lists about 120,000 distinct CDR3 sequences; about 3.2% were seen once. The sequenced material came from PBMCs. The receptors originated from a woman under 40 with multiple sclerosis.

This clonotype was found many times. The V and J genes are TRBV20-1 and TRBJ1-1; 8 bases line up with TRBD1. This CDR3 spans 16 amino acids. J was trimmed by 5 bases and V by 3 bases; bases with no gene match: 14. Germline CDR1 and CDR2: DFQATT and SNEGSKA (reference sequence). CDR3 DNA: TGCAGTGCTAGGGCCGTAGGACAGGGCGATTCGACTGAAGCTTTCTTT. This codes for CSARAVGQGDSTEAFF.

The chain carries TRBV7-9 and TRBJ1-1; possibly TRBD1 for D (6 bases). CDR3 length equals 15 residues. V lost 0 bases and J lost 1, with 9 bases in between. Germline V gene data show CDR1 as SEHNR and CDR2 as FQNEAQ (reference sequence). CDR3 DNA: TGTGCCAGCAGCTTAGCCGGGACATCGAACACTGAAGCTTTCTTT. Amino acids: CASSLAGTSNTEAFF.

The V gene is TRBV5-1, the J gene TRBJ2-5; D gene uncertain. Germline V CDR1 and CDR2: SGHRS, YFSETQ. With 5 bases removed from V and 1 base from J, the gap between germline ends came to 18 bases. CDR3 length equals 16 residues. CDR3 DNA: TGCGCCAGCAGAACCTTAGTGAAAGCCCTCCAAGAGACCCAGTACTTC. This encodes CASRTLVKALQETQYF.

Ten or more counts support this clonotype. The genes are TRBV20-1 and TRBJ2-3; D call uncertain. Trimming took off 5 bases at V and 3 bases at J, with 9 bases between the two ends. The CDR3 sequence is 12 residues long. The germline gives CDR1 DFQATT, CDR2 SNEGSKA (reference sequence). The DNA for the CDR3 is TGCAGTGCTCCGGGTAAAACAGATACGCAGTATTTT. Amino acid sequence: CSAPGKTDTQYF.

The CDR3 loop is CASSRPLRAGELFF. Here the CDR3 DNA reads TGTGCCAGCAGCCGACCTCTGCGGGCCGGGGAGCTGTTTTTT. V usage is TRBV7-2 and J usage is TRBJ2-2; D possibly corresponds to TRBD2 (5 bases). This CDR3 is 14 amino acids long. Germline V gene data show CDR1 as SGHTA and CDR2 as FQGNSA. V shed 5 bases and J shed 6 bases, with 13 bases lying between them.

The rearrangement links TRBV10-2 to TRBJ1-6; D unclear. CDR1 is WSHSY and CDR2 is SAAADI in the germline V gene. This CDR3 comprises 12 residues. Trimming left V 6 bases short and J 8 bases short, with 8 bases between. The CDR3 sequence is CASRHYHSPLHF. The CDR3 coding sequence is TGCGCCAGCAGACACTACCATTCACCCCTCCACTTT.

This clonotype was seen at least ten times. The J gene is TRBJ2-7, the V gene TRBV29-1, with a weak D call TRBD1 (6 bases). Germline V gene data show CDR1 as SQVTM and CDR2 as ANQGSEA. The CDR3 extends over 14 amino acids. V was pared by 4 bases and J by 1 base, with 14 bases between. The CDR3: CSVGYRTGSYEQYF. For the CDR3, the DNA is TGCAGCGTTGGGTACCGCACAGGGTCCTACGAGCAGTACTTC.

This clonotype was observed at least ten times. The chain carries TRBV7-9 and TRBJ1-1; D ambiguous. CDR3 size: 14 residues. From germline, CDR1 is SEHNR and CDR2 FQNEAQ (reference sequence). V lost 0 bases and J lost 1, with 6 bases in between. CDR3 nucleotide sequence: TGTGCCAGCAGCTTAGCGGCCGGGAACACTGAAGCTTTCTTT. This translates into CASSLAAGNTEAFF.

This clonotype was seen at least ten times. This chain joins TRBV27 and TRBJ2-7; a possible D gene is TRBD2 (6 bases). CDR1 and CDR2 (germline): MNHEY, SMNVEV (reference sequence). The length of the CDR3 is 13 residues. The V and J ends lost 3 bases and 3 bases respectively, with 9 bases between them. CDR3 amino acids: CASSLGGGYEQYF. CDR3 in DNA: TGTGCCAGCAGTTTGGGGGGAGGCTACGAGCAGTACTTC.

This clonotype came up many times. The rearrangement joins TRBV5-1 to TRBJ2-1, with TRBD2 matching 11 bases. Germline CDR1 SGHRS, CDR2 YFSETQ. Trimming cost V 4 bases and J 6 bases; bases outside gene matches: 12. The CDR3 is made up of 17 amino acids. The CDR3 DNA is TGCGCCAGCAGCCCACCAAAACTAGCGGGAGTTTCCAATGAGCAGTTCTTC. Translated: CASSPPKLAGVSNEQFF.

This clonotype showed up many times. The chain couples TRBV5-6 to TRBJ1-5; no reliable D call. From germline, CDR1 is SGHDT and CDR2 YYEEEE. The CDR3 contains 15 residues. Trimming took 3 bases from V and 6 from J, leaving 16 bases between them. For the CDR3, the DNA is TGTGCCAGCAGCTCGAGAACCGTATCAGGTCAGCCCCAGCATTTT. Translation: CASSSRTVSGQPQHF. Full variable domain (missing parts from reference TRBV5-6 and TRBJ1-5): DAGVTQSPTHLIKTRGQQVTLRCSPKSGHDTVSWYQQALGQGPQFIFQYYEEEERQRGNFPDRFSGHQFPNYSSELNVNALLLGDSALYLCASSSRTVSGQPQHFGDGTRLSIL.